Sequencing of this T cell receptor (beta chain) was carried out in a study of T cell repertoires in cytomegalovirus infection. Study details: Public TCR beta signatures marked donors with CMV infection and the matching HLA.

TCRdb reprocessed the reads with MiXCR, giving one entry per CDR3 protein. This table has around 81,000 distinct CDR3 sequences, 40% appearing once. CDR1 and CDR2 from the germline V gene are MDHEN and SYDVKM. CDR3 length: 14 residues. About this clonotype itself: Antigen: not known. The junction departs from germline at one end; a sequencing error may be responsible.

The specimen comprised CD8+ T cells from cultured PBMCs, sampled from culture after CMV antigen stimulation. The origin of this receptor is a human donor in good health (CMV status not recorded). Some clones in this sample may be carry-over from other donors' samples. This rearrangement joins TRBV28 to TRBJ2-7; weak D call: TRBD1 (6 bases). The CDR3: CSSSFRGTQYEQYF. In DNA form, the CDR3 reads TGTTCCAGCAGTTTTAGGGGGACCCAGTACGAGCAGTACTTC.